The entry below describes one T cell receptor (beta chain). Its antigen is still unknown. The data were obtained in a study of CD8+CD57+ T cells in acquired aplastic anemia. Study-level results: Overlap between patients and controls comprised some 31 CD8+ CDR3 sequences. Patients and controls were not found to differ significantly in CD8+ Simpson's diversity.

All patients picked for sequencing had shown, by flow cytometry, an expansion of CD8+CD57+ cells. The length of the CDR3 is 13 residues. In germline, CDR1 is SGHVS, CDR2 FNYEAQ. V gave up 3 bases and J gave up 2 bases, with 7 bases separating them. Genomic DNA, the template, was used for profiling of the TCR beta VDJ and CDR3. TCRdb called the reads again in MiXCR, with one record for every CDR3 protein. Of about 160,000 distinct CDR3 sequences in the sample, 40% to 60% were seen once. The sample consisted of sorted CD4+, CD8+, or CD8+CD57+ T cells (not recorded which) from PBMCs. The sequence came from a human donor with aplastic anemia. V and J are TRBV7-6 and TRBJ2-5; D is undetermined. CDR3 in amino acids: CASSFGRQETQYF. The DNA of the CDR3 is TGTGCCAGCAGCTTCGGCAGACAAGAGACCCAGTACTTC.